This TCR beta chain was recorded in a study of T-cell memory formation after mild COVID-19. The overall study: The TCR clusters were mostly specific to one donor.

TCRdb recomputed calls from the 5' RACE reads with MiXCR, one row per CDR3 protein. The repertoire holds a few hundred thousand distinct CDR3 sequences, with 20% as singletons. Comments on this clonotype: The antigen is not known.

Study results and caveats: CD4+ bias marked clones expanding day 15 to 37, unlike balanced contracting clones. Mainly in CM and EM were contracting CD4+ clones; CD8+ were in EMRA.

CDR3 length: 16 residues. CDR1 and CDR2 (germline): ENHRY, SYGVKD. V dropped 2 bases and J dropped 4; count of bases not matched to a gene: 8. The V gene is TRBV10-3, the J gene TRBJ2-1; 7 bases are shared with TRBD1. The sequence came from a man aged 18 to 35 who had mild COVID-19 (a few samples of this study predate the infection). Cell type and time point are not known. The material sequenced was PBMCs or a T cell subset sorted from them (not recorded which). CDR3 bases: TGTGCCATCAGTGAGCAGGACGGGACAGTTTACAATGAGCAGTTCTTC. The encoded protein is CAISEQDGTVYNEQFF.